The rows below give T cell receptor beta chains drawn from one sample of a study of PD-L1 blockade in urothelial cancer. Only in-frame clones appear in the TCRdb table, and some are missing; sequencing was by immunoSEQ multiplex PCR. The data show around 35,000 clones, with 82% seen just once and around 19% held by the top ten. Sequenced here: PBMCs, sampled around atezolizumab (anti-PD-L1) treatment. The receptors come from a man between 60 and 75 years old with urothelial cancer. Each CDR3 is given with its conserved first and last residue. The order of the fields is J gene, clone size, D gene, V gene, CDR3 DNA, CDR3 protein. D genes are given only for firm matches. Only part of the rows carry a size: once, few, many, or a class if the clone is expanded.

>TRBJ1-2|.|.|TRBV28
TGTGCCAGCAGTGGGGGGTCTAGGCCCCGGGGTGGCTACACCTTC
CASSGGSRPRGGYTF
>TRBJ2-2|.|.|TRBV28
TGTGCCAGCAGTCCCCCTAACGGGGGAGTGAACACCGGGGAGCTGTTTTTT
CASSPPNGGVNTGELFF
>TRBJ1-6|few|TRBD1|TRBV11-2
TGTGCCAGCGCTAAAGCAGGGGGATTTAATTCACCCCTCCACTTT
CASAKAGGFNSPLHF
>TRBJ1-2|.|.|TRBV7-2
TGTGCCAGCAGCTTGGGGGGAGACCACGCGAATGGCTACACCTTC
CASSLGGDHANGYTF
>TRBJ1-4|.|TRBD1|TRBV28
TGTGCCAGCAGTCCAGCCGGGACAGCTTCTACAACTAATGAAAAACTGTTTTTT
CASSPAGTASTTNEKLFF
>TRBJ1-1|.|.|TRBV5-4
TGTGCCAGCAGCTTGGACACGAACACTGAAGCTTTCTTT
CASSLDTNTEAFF
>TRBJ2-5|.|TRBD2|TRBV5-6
TGTGCCAGCAGCTCACCGGGAGGAACGGAGACCCAGTACTTC
CASSSPGGTETQYF
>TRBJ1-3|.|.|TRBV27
TGTGCCAGCAGTCTGGAGGGGGGAAACACCATATATTTT
CASSLEGGNTIYF
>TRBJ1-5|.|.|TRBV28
TGTGCCAGCACCCGAGGGAGCCTAAGCAATCAGCCCCAGCATTTT
CASTRGSLSNQPQHF
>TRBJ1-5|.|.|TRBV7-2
TGTGCCAGCAGCTCCCGAGAAAATCAGCCCCAGCATTTT
CASSSRENQPQHF
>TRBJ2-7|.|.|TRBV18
TGTGCCAGCTCACCGGTGCTTGGGGGACACAACTACGAGCAGTACTTC
CASSPVLGGHNYEQYF
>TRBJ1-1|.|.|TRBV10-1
TGCGCCAGCAGTGATTCCCTGGCCACTGAAGCTTTCTTT
CASSDSLATEAFF
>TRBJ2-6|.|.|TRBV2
TGTGCCAGCAGTGACGCCAGCTCTGGGGCCAACGTCCTGACTTTC
CASSDASSGANVLTF
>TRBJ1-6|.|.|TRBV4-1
TGCGCCAGCAGCCAAGAGCAGGGTTTGGATAATTCACCCCTCCACTTT
CASSQEQGLDNSPLHF
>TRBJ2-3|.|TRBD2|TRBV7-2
TGTGCCAGCAGCTTACTAGGCGGGGGGGCAGATACGCAGTATTTT
CASSLLGGGADTQYF
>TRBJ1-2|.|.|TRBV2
TGTGCCAGCACGGCGGACTATGGCTACACCTTC
CASTADYGYTF
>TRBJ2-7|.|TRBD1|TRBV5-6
TGTGCCAGCAGCTACTACAGGGGGGAAAGCTACGAGCAGTACTTC
CASSYYRGESYEQYF
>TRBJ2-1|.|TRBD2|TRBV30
TGTGCCTGGACGATGGGACTAGCGGGGGGAGAGCAGTTCTTC
CAWTMGLAGGEQFF
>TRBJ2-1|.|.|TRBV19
TGTGCCAGTACCGTCGGGACTCCCGCACTAAGCTCCTACAATGAGCAGTTCTTC
CASTVGTPALSSYNEQFF
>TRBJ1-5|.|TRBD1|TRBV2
TGTGCCAGCAGTGCACAGGGGATCAATCAGCCCCAGCATTTT
CASSAQGINQPQHF
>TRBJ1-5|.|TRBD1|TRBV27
TGTGCCAGCAGTTGGACAGGGTCCAATCAGCCCCAGCATTTT
CASSWTGSNQPQHF
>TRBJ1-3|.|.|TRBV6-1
TGTGCCAGCACCCAGCCTACAGGGAGCAACACCATATATTTT
CASTQPTGSNTIYF
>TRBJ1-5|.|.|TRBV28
TGTGCGACGGGGGTCCCGGGGCGGCCCCAGCATTTT
CATGVPGRPQHF
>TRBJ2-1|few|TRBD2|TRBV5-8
TGTGCCAGCAGCTTGGGAGCGGGAGGAAATGAGCAGTTCTTC
CASSLGAGGNEQFF
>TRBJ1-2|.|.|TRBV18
TGTGCCAGCTCCCTACAGGAATCTCACTATGGCTACACCTTC
CASSLQESHYGYTF
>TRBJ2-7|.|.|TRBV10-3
TGTGCCATCAGTGGCCCGGGACACAACTACGAGCAGTACTTC
CAISGPGHNYEQYF
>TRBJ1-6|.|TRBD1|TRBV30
TGTGCCTGGAGGGCGGACAGGCAGGTTTCACCCCTCCACTTT
CAWRADRQVSPLHF
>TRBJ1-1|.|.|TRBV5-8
TGTGCCAGCAGCTTGGAGTTTGCCAGTGAAGCTTTCTTT
CASSLEFASEAFF
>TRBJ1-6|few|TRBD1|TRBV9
TGTGCCAGCAGCGTAACAGGGGGTTCACCCCTCCACTTT
CASSVTGGSPLHF
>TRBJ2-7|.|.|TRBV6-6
TGTGCCAGCAGTTCCTCGGGGAGCGAGCAGTACTTC
CASSSSGSEQYF
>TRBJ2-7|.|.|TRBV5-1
TGCGCCAGCAGCTTGGCCTCTCTAGGAGCCGAGCAGTACTTC
CASSLASLGAEQYF
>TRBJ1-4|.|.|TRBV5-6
TGTGCCAGCAGCTCGGGTTTGGATGAAAAACTGTTTTTT
CASSSGLDEKLFF
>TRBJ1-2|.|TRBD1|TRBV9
TGTGCCAGCAGCCCAGGACAGGGGAACTATGGCTACACCTTC
CASSPGQGNYGYTF
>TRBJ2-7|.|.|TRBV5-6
TGTGCCAGCAGCTTGGGTGGCGGATACGAGCAGTACTTC
CASSLGGGYEQYF
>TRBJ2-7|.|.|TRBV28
TGTGCCAGCAGTCCCCAGCGTTTAGCCGAGCAGTACTTC
CASSPQRLAEQYF
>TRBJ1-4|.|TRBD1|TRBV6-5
TGTGCCAGCAGGGACAGGCATGGAGAAAAACTGTTTTTT
CASRDRHGEKLFF
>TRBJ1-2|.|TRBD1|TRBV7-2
TGTGCCAGCAGCTCGCGGTTAAACAGGGGGGGCGATGGCTACACCTTC
CASSSRLNRGGDGYTF
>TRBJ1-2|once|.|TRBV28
TGTGCCAGCAGTTGGAACAGGTACGATGGCTACACCTTC
CASSWNRYDGYTF
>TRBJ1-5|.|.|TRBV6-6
TGTGCCAGCATCACGGGAGCGGTGGGCAATCAGCCCCAGCATTTT
CASITGAVGNQPQHF
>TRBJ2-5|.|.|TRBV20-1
TGCAGTGGACAGATCCAAGAGACCCAGTACTTC
CSGQIQETQYF
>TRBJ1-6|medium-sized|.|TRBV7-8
TGTGCCAGCAGCGAAGGCGGTTCACCCCTCCACTTT
CASSEGGSPLHF
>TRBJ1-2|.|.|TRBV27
TGTGCCAGCAGTTTATCGAGCAACTATGGCTACACCTTC
CASSLSSNYGYTF
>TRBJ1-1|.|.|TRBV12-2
TGTGCAAGTCTGGTGGCGGGGTACACTGAAGCTTTCTTT
CASLVAGYTEAFF
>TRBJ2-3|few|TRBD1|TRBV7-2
TGTGCCAGCAGCACAAGGACAGGGGGCAGGACAGATACGCAGTATTTT
CASSTRTGGRTDTQYF
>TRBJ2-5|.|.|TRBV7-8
TGTGCCAGCAGCTTAGACGGCCAAGAGACCCAGTACTTC
CASSLDGQETQYF
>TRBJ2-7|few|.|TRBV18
TGTGCCAGCTCACCACCGCCGGGGTACTACGAGCAGTACTTC
CASSPPPGYYEQYF
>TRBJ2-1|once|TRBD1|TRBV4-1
TGCGCCAGCAGCCAAGATGTGACAGGGTATGAGCAGTTCTTC
CASSQDVTGYEQFF
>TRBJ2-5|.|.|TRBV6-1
TGTGCCAGCAGCAGAACAGGGAATGGCCAAGAGACCCAGTACTTC
CASSRTGNGQETQYF
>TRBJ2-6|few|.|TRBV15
TGTGCCACCAGCGCCCGGTTAGCTGGGGCCAACGTCCTGACTTTC
CATSARLAGANVLTF